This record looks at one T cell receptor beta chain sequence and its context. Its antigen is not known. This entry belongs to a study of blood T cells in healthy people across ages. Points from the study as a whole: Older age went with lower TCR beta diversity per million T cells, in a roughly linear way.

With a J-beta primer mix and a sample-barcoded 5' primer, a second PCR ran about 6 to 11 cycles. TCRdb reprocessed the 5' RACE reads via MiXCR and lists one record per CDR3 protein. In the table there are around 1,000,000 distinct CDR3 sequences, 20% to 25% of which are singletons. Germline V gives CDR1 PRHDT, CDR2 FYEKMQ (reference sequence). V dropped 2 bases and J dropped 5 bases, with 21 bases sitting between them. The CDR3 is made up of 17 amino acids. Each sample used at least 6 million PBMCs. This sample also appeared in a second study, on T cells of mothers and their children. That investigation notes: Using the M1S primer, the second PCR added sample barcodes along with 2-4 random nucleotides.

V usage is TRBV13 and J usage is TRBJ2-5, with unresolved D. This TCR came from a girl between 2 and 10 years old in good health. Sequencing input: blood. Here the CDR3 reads CASSLRPAAPHMETQYF. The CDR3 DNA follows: TGTGCCAGCAGCTTAAGACCGGCCGCCCCCCATATGGAGACCCAGTACTTC.